The sequence of this T cell receptor (beta chain) was determined in a study of memory CD8 T cells in hepatitis C reinfection. Turning to the study itself: Two donors cleared primary HCV but became chronic after reinfection. Late/post reinfection sampling occurred 12 to 24 weeks after detected reinfection.

The protocol was immunoSEQ multiplex PCR, while the TCRdb copy is restricted to in-frame clones and leaves out a portion. The repertoire holds around 45,000 clones, about 91% seen once, with under 0.9% in the top ten. The CDR3 contains 12 residues. Per the germline V gene, CDR1 is GTSNPN and CDR2 is SVGIG (reference sequence). V lost 1 base and J 2 bases, leaving 2 bases between the germline ends. Time point in this sample: late/post reinfection, 12 to 24 weeks after detection. TCR sequencing was done directly ex vivo on sorted cells, without expansion in vitro. Control naive CD8 T cells came from a couple of donors at all three reinfection time points.

What was sequenced was naive CD8+ T cells sorted from blood. The chain joins TRBV30 to TRBJ2-2; D remains unclear. This TCR came from a man younger than 35 with hepatitis C virus infection. The DNA for the CDR3 is TGTGCCTGGAGTGCAAACACCGGGGAGCTGTTTTTT. It yields the protein CAWSANTGELFF.